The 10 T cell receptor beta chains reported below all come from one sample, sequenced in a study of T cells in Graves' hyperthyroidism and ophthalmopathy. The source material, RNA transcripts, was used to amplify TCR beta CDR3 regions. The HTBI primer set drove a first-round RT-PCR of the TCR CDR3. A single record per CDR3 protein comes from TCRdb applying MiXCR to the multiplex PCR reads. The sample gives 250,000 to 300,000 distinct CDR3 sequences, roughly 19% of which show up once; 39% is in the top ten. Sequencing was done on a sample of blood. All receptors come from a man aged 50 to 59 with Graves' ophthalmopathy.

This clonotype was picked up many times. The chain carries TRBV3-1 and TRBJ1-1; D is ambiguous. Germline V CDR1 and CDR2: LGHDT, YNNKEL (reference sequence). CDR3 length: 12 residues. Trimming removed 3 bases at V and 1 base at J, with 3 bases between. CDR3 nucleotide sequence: TGTGCCAGCAGCCACAGGAACACTGAAGCTTTCTTT. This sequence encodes CASSHRNTEAFF.

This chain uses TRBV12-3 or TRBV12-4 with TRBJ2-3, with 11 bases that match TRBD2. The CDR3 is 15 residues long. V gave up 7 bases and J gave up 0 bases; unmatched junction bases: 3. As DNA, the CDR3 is TGTGCCAGCAACATAGCGGGAGGGAGCACAGATACGCAGTATTTT. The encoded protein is CASNIAGGSTDTQYF.

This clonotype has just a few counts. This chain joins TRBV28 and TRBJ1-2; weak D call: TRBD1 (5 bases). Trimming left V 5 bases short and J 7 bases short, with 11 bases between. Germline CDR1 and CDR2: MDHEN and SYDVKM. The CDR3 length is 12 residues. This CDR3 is CASSPGLGGYTF. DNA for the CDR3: TGTGCCAGCAGTCCGGGACTGGGTGGCTACACCTTC.

CDR3 region: CASSLSRRTYEQYF. The CDR3 bases are TGTGCCAGCAGTTTATCTCGTCGCACCTACGAGCAGTACTTC. The chain employs TRBV28 and TRBJ2-7; the D is unclear. Per the germline V gene, CDR1 is MDHEN and CDR2 is SYDVKM. Trimming shortened V by 1 base and J by 2 bases, and 9 bases separated the two germline ends. This CDR3 region has 14 residues. The full variable domain, in which reference TRBV28 and TRBJ2-7 provide the parts outside the CDR3, is DVKVTQSSRYLVKRTGEKVFLECVQDMDHENMFWYRQDPGLGLRLIYFSYDVKMKEKGDIPEGYSVSREKKERFSLILESASTNQTSMYLCASSLSRRTYEQYFGPGTRLTVT.

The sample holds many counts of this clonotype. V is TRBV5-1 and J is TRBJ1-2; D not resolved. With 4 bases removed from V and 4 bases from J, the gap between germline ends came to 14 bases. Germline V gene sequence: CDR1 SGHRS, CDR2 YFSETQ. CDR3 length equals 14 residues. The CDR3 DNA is TGCGCCAGCAGCACCGCCCAGGACGTCTATGGCTACACCTTC. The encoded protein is CASSTAQDVYGYTF.

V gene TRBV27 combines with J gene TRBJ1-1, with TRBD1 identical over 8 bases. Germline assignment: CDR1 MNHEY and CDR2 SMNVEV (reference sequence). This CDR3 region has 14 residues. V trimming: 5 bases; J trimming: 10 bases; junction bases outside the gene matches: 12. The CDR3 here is CASSPLAGGAVAFF. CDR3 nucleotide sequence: TGTGCCAGCAGTCCATTGGCAGGGGGCGCCGTAGCTTTCTTT.

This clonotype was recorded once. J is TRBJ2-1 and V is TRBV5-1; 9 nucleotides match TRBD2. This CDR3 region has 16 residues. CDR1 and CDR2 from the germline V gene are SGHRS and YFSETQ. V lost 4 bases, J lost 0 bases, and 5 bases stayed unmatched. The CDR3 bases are TGCGCCAGCAGCCCCGGACTAGCGCCCTCCTACAATGAGCAGTTCTTC. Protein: CASSPGLAPSYNEQFF.

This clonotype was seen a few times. CDR3 sequence (DNA): TGCAGCTCGACTAGCGGGAGTTGGGAGACCCAGTACTTC. The encoded protein is CSSTSGSWETQYF. The chain joins TRBV29-1 to TRBJ2-5; 12 nucleotides align to TRBD2. Germline V gene sequence: CDR1 SQVTM, CDR2 ANQGSEA. This CDR3 contains 13 residues. Trimming took 8 bases from V and 5 from J; bases not matched to a gene: 6.

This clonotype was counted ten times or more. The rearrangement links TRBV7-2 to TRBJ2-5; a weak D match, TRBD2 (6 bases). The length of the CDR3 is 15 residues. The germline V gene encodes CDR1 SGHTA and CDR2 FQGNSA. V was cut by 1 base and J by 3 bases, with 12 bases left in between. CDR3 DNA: TGTGCCAGCAGCTTAGATTTAGCGGCGGAAGAGACCCAGTACTTC. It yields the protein CASSLDLAAEETQYF.

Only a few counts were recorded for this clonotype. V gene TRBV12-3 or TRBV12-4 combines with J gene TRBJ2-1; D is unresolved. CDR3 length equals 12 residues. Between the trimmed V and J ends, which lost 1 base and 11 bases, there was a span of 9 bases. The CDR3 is CASSLDSEQQFF. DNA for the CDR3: TGTGCCAGCAGTTTAGACAGCGAACAGCAGTTCTTC.